These T cell receptor beta chains were read from a single sample in a study of HIV-infected patients and healthy controls. TCRdb itself ran the 5' RACE reads through MiXCR, one entry per CDR3 protein. This sample has tens of thousands of distinct CDR3 sequences, with less than 20% found just once. The sample taken for sequencing was CD4+ T cells from blood. The source is a human donor in good health. CDR3s include the opening cysteine and the closing phenylalanine or tryptophan. D genes are given only for firm matches. Size values are once, few and many counts, or a class for expanded clones, and some rows have none.

d_call j_call v_call clone_size cdr3_aa cdr3_nt
TRBD1 TRBJ1-4 TRBV7-9 NA CASSPTGGGYEKLFF TGTGCCAGCAGCCCCACAGGGGGCGGATATGAAAAACTGTTTTTT
TRBD1 TRBJ1-6 TRBV20-1 NA CSAPSWDRADSPLHF TGCAGTGCCCCTTCCTGGGACAGGGCTGATTCACCCCTCCACTTT
TRBD1 TRBJ2-7 TRBV6-6 many CASGLPGTGGRSYEQYF TGTGCCAGCGGCTTACCCGGGACAGGGGGCCGCTCCTACGAGCAGTACTTC
TRBD2 TRBJ2-7 TRBV6-5 many CASSYSISGSYEQYF TGTGCCAGCAGTTACTCTATTAGCGGGAGCTACGAGCAGTACTTC
NA TRBJ2-1 TRBV29-1 NA CSVAALSNEQFF TGCAGCGTTGCGGCTTTGAGTAATGAGCAGTTCTTC
NA TRBJ1-1 TRBV20-1 few CSARDRTGNTEAFF TGCAGTGCTAGAGATAGGACCGGGAACACTGAAGCTTTCTTT
NA TRBJ1-5 TRBV20-1 few CSAAYSNQPQHF TGCAGTGCTGCTTATAGCAATCAGCCCCAGCATTTT
NA TRBJ2-6 TRBV19 few CASSRYPSSGANVLTF TGTGCCAGTAGTCGCTATCCTAGCTCTGGGGCCAACGTCCTGACTTTC
TRBD2 TRBJ2-3 TRBV29-1 many CSGGGLAASTDTQYF TGCAGCGGGGGGGGACTAGCGGCAAGCACAGATACGCAGTATTTT
TRBD2 TRBJ2-7 TRBV4-1 NA CASSHGAVAGGYQQYF TGCGCCAGCAGCCACGGAGCCGTAGCGGGGGGCTACCAGCAGTACTTC
NA TRBJ1-2 TRBV19 NA CASSSQGWNGYTF TGTGCCAGTTCATCCCAGGGTTGGAATGGCTACACCTTC
TRBD1 TRBJ2-6 TRBV3-1 many CASSQDRPSGANVLTF TGTGCCAGCAGCCAGGACAGGCCCTCTGGGGCCAACGTCCTGACTTTC
NA TRBJ1-1 TRBV18 NA CASSQGRPEAFF TGTGCCAGCTCACAGGGGAGGCCTGAAGCTTTCTTT
TRBD2 TRBJ2-1 TRBV11-2 few CASSLGVQWSGSRDEQFF TGTGCCAGCAGCTTAGGAGTCCAGTGGAGCGGGAGCCGGGATGAGCAGTTCTTC
TRBD1 TRBJ1-2 TRBV6-5 NA CASKPVPGTARGAHYGYTF TGTGCCAGCAAACCCGTTCCGGGGACAGCCCGAGGAGCCCACTATGGCTACACCTTC
NA TRBJ2-7 TRBV6-5 NA CASSRTGGGPSAYEQYF TGTGCCAGCAGCAGAACAGGGGGGGGGCCTAGCGCCTACGAGCAGTACTTC
NA TRBJ1-2 TRBV7-9 few CASSLLVNSGGYTF TGTGCCAGCAGCTTATTGGTTAATAGTGGTGGCTACACCTTC
NA TRBJ1-5 TRBV20-1 many CSAGAGAANQPQHF TGCAGTGCTGGGGCGGGGGCCGCCAATCAGCCCCAGCATTTT
TRBD1 TRBJ1-4 TRBV12-3/TRBV12-4 NA CASSQRQGAVLELFF TGTGCCAGCAGCCAAAGACAGGGCGCAGTGTTAGAACTGTTTTTT
NA TRBJ1-5 TRBV27 NA CASSTLWGNQPQHF TGTGCCAGCAGTACCCTCTGGGGCAATCAGCCCCAGCATTTT
TRBD1 TRBJ1-5 TRBV28 many CASGGIVGTGNQPQHF TGTGCCAGCGGTGGGATTGTGGGGACAGGCAATCAGCCCCAGCATTTT
TRBD1 TRBJ2-7 TRBV27 medium-sized CASSLKDRGAYEQYF TGTGCCAGCAGTTTAAAGGACAGGGGGGCCTACGAGCAGTACTTC
NA TRBJ1-1 TRBV18 few CASSPPSLLNTEAFF TGTGCCAGCTCACCACCCTCCCTGCTGAACACTGAAGCTTTCTTT
TRBD2 TRBJ2-1 TRBV18 NA CASSPAPRGSGRASDEQFF TGTGCCAGCTCACCGGCCCCCCGGGGCAGCGGGAGGGCCTCGGATGAGCAGTTCTTC
TRBD2 TRBJ2-1 TRBV7-9 few CASSLSAPSGNNEQFF TGTGCCAGCAGCTTATCGGCCCCTAGCGGTAACAATGAGCAGTTCTTC
NA TRBJ2-7 TRBV19 many CASKLSFGSYEQYF TGTGCCAGTAAGCTATCGTTCGGCTCCTACGAGCAGTACTTC
NA TRBJ2-5 TRBV20-1 NA CSARIGGGETQYF TGCAGTGCTAGAATAGGGGGGGGAGAGACCCAGTACTTC
NA TRBJ2-3 TRBV6-6 many CASSPRVGGTDTQYF TGTGCCAGCAGCCCTAGGGTTGGGGGCACAGATACGCAGTATTTT
NA TRBJ1-1 TRBV29-1 many CSVERNTNGAFF TGCAGCGTTGAACGGAATACCAATGGAGCTTTCTTT
TRBD2 TRBJ2-1 TRBV18 many CASSPSLAGASNEQFF TGTGCCAGCTCACCGTCGCTAGCGGGAGCCAGCAATGAGCAGTTCTTC
TRBD1 TRBJ2-2 TRBV10-3 many CAISARTGVTGELFF TGTGCCATCAGTGCCCGGACAGGGGTTACCGGGGAGCTGTTTTTT
NA TRBJ1-1 TRBV5-4 NA CASSLSGTRNEAFF TGTGCCAGCAGCTTGTCCGGGACACGAAATGAAGCTTTCTTT
TRBD2 TRBJ2-1 TRBV19 few CASRPRGTSRDNEQFF TGTGCCAGTAGACCTAGGGGGACTAGCCGCGACAATGAGCAGTTCTTC
NA TRBJ1-5 TRBV7-6 few CASSLGGGDSNQPQHF TGTGCCAGCAGCTTAGGGGGAGGGGATAGCAATCAGCCCCAGCATTTT
NA TRBJ2-1 TRBV2 many CASRAQGKTGLQFF TGTGCCAGCAGGGCCCAGGGAAAGACAGGTCTGCAGTTCTTC
TRBD2 TRBJ2-5 TRBV29-1 NA CSVHRGSLQETQYF TGCAGCGTTCACCGCGGGAGCCTCCAAGAGACCCAGTACTTC
NA TRBJ1-6 TRBV20-1 NA CSARVTDKLNSPLHF TGCAGTGCTAGAGTGACAGATAAATTAAATTCACCCCTCCACTTT
NA TRBJ2-5 TRBV7-9 medium-sized CASSLSGLETQYF TGTGCCAGCAGCTTATCCGGGCTAGAGACCCAGTACTTC
NA TRBJ2-1 TRBV10-3 NA CAIRRTVSEEQFF TGTGCCATCAGGCGGACAGTTTCGGAAGAGCAGTTCTTC
NA TRBJ1-3 TRBV3-1 many CASSQDLVSNTIYF TGTGCCAGCAGCCAAGATCTCGTCAGTAACACCATATATTTT
NA TRBJ1-1 TRBV4-1 few CASSQDNTNTEAFF TGCGCCAGCAGCCAAGATAACACGAACACTGAAGCTTTCTTT
NA TRBJ2-7 TRBV3-1 many CASSHDRHPYEQYF TGTGCCAGCAGCCACGACCGGCACCCCTACGAGCAGTACTTC
NA TRBJ2-7 TRBV3-1 many CASSQVGPRPTYEQYF TGTGCCAGCAGCCAAGTAGGTCCTCGTCCAACCTACGAGCAGTACTTC
NA TRBJ1-2 TRBV7-2 many CASSLGQRDGYTF TGTGCCAGCAGCTTAGGACAGAGGGATGGCTACACCTTC
NA TRBJ2-7 TRBV27 many CASSSRNSYEQYF TGTGCCAGCAGTTCCCGGAACTCCTACGAGCAGTACTTC
NA TRBJ1-2 TRBV6-1 NA CASSEDKEYGYTF TGTGCCAGCAGTGAAGACAAAGAGTATGGCTACACCTTC
TRBD1 TRBJ1-6 TRBV6-5 NA CASSRTGFNSPLHF TGTGCCAGCAGCAGGACAGGATTTAATTCACCCCTCCACTTT
NA TRBJ1-5 TRBV6-5 many CASSYRRSEPQHF TGTGCCAGCAGTTACCGTAGGTCGGAGCCCCAGCATTTT
NA TRBJ2-7 TRBV6-6 few CASSPTGPYEQYF TGTGCCAGCAGTCCGACAGGACCCTACGAGCAGTACTTC
NA TRBJ2-3 TRBV9 NA CASSPTGLSTDTQYF TGTGCCAGCAGCCCTACAGGGCTTAGCACAGATACGCAGTATTTT
NA TRBJ2-3 TRBV7-3 NA CASYAFRGSADTQYF TGTGCCAGCTATGCTTTCAGGGGTAGCGCAGATACGCAGTATTTT
NA TRBJ1-1 TRBV4-2 few CASSQDLGDTEAFF TGTGCCAGCAGCCAAGATCTAGGGGACACTGAAGCTTTCTTT
NA TRBJ2-1 TRBV5-1 few CASSADSYNEQFF TGCGCCAGCAGCGCTGACTCCTACAATGAGCAGTTCTTC
NA TRBJ1-1 TRBV11-2 NA CASSLRMEAFF TGTGCCAGCAGCTTGAGAATGGAAGCTTTCTTT
NA TRBJ2-1 TRBV21-1 few CASRGQDNEQFF TGTGCCAGCAGGGGACAGGACAATGAGCAGTTCTTC
NA TRBJ2-7 TRBV12-3/TRBV12-4 few CASSLVNRQSQEQYF TGTGCCAGCAGTTTAGTTAACCGACAGAGTCAAGAGCAGTACTTC
TRBD1 TRBJ1-2 TRBV6-5 NA CASSYSGTGGIFEF TGTGCCAGCAGTTACTCTGGGACAGGAGGGATTTTTGAGTTC